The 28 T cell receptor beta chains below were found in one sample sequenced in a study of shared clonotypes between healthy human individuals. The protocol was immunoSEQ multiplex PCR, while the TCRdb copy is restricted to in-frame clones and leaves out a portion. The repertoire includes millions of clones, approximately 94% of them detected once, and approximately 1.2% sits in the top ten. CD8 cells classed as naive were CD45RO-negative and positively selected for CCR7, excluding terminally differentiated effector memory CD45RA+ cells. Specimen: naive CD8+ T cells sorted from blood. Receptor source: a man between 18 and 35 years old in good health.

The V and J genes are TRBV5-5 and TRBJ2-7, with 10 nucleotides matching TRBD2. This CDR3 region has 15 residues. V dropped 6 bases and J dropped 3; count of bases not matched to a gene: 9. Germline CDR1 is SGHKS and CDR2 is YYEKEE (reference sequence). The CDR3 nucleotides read TGTGCCAGCAACGCAGCGGGGGGGCTTTTCTACGAGCAGTACTTC. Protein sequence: CASNAAGGLFYEQYF.

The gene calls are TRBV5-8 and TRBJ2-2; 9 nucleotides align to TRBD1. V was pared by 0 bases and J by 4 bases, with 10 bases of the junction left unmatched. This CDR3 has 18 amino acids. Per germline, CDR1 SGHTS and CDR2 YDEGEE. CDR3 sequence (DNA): TGTGCCAGCAGCTTGGTGGATTTCGGGACAGGGAGCACCGGGGAGCTGTTTTTT. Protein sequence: CASSLVDFGTGSTGELFF.

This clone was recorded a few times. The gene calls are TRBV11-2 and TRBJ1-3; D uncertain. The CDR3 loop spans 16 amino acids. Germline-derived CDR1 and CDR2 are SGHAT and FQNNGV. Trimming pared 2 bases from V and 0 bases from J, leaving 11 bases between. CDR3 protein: CASSLFTVPSGNTIYF. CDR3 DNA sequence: TGTGCCAGCAGCTTATTCACCGTACCCTCTGGAAACACCATATATTTT.

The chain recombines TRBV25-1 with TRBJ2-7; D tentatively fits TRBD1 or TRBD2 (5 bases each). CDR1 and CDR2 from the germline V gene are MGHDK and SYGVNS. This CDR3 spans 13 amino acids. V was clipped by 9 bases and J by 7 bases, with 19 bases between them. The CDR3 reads CASGSGLGDEQYF. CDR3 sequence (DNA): TGTGCCAGTGGGTCAGGATTGGGGGATGAGCAGTACTTC.

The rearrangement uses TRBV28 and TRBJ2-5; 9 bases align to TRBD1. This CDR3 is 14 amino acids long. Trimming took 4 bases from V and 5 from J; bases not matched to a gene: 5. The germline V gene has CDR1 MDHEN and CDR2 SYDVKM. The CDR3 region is CASSSQGADETQYF. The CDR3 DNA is TGTGCCAGCAGTTCACAGGGGGCGGATGAGACCCAGTACTTC.

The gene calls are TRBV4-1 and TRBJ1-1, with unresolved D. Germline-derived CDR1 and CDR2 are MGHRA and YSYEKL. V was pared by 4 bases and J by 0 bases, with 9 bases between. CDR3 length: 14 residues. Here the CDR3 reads CASSPTWMNTEAFF. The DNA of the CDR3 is TGCGCCAGCAGCCCTACTTGGATGAACACTGAAGCTTTCTTT.

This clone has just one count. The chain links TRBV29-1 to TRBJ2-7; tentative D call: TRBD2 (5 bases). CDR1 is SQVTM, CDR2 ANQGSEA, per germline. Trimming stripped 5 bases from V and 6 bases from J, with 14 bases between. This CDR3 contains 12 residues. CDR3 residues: CSVCTEGVEQYF. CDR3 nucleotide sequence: TGCAGCGTTTGTACCGAGGGAGTCGAGCAGTACTTC.

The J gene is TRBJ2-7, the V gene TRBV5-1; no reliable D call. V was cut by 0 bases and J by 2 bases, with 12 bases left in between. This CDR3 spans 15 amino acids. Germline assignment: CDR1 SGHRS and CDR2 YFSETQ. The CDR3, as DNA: TGCGCCAGCAGCTTGGATAGGGTACCCCCCTACGAGCAGTACTTC. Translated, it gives CASSLDRVPPYEQYF.

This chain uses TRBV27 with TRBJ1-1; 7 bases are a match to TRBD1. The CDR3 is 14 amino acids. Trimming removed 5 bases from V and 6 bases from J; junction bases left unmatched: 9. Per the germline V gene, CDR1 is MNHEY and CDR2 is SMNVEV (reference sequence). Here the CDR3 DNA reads TGTGCCAGCAGTACTAGACAGGGAGAAGCTGAAGCTTTCTTT. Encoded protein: CASSTRQGEAEAFF.

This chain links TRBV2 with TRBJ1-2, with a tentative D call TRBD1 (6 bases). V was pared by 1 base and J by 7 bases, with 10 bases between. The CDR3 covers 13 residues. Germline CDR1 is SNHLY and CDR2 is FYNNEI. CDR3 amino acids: CASSEGGLAGYTF. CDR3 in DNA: TGTGCCAGCAGTGAAGGGGGGCTGGCTGGCTACACCTTC.

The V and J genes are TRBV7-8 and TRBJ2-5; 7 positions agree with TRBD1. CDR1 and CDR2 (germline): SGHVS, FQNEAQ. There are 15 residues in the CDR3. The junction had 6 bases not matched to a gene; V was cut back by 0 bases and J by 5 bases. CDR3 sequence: CASSLAGQPGETQYF. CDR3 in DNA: TGTGCCAGCAGCTTAGCGGGACAGCCCGGGGAGACCCAGTACTTC.

CDR3 nucleotide sequence: TGTGCCAGCAGCCCCCCCGGCGACAGAAGGGTTGGGGACACCATATATTTT. Its protein product is CASSPPGDRRVGDTIYF. This sequence joins TRBV11-3 and TRBJ1-3; D perhaps matches TRBD1 (5 bases). The CDR3 covers 17 residues. Germline assignment: CDR1 SGHNT and CDR2 YENEEA. Trimming removed 5 bases at V and 8 bases at J, with 25 bases between.

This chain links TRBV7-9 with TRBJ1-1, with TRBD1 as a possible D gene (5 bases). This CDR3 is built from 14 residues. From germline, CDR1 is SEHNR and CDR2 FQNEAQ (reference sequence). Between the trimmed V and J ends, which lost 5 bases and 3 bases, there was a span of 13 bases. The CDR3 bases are TGTGCCAGCAGCGCCGGGACGGTCTACACTGAAGCTTTCTTT. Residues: CASSAGTVYTEAFF. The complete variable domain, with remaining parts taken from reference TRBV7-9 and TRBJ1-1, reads DTGVSQNPRHKITKRGQNVTFRCDPISEHNRLYWYRQTLGQGPEFLTYFQNEAQLEKSRLLSDRFSAERPKGSFSTLEIQRTEQGDSAMYLCASSAGTVYTEAFFGQGTRLTVV.

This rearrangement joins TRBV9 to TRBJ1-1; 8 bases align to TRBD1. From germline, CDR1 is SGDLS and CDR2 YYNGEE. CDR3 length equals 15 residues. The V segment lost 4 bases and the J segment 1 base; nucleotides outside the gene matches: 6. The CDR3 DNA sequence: TGTGCCAGCAGCCCAGGACAGGGCGGGAACACTGAAGCTTTCTTT. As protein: CASSPGQGGNTEAFF.

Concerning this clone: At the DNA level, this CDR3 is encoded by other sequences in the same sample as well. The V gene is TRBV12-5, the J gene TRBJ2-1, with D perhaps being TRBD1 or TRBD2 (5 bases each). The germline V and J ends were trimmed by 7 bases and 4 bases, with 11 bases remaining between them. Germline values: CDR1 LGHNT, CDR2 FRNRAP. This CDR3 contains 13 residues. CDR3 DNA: TGTGCTAGTGCTCTCGGGGCATACAATGAGCAGTTCTTC. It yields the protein CASALGAYNEQFF. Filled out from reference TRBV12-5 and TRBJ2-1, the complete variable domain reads DARVTQTPRHKVTEMGQEVTMRCQPILGHNTVFWYRQTMMQGLELLAYFRNRAPLDDSGMPKDRFSAEMPDATLATLKIQPSEPRDSAVYFCASALGAYNEQFFGPGTRLTVL.

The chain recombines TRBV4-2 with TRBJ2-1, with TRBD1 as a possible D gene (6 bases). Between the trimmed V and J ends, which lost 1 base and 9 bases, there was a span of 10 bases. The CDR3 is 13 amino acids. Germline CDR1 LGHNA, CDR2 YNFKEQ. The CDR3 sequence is CASSQGGQPEQFF. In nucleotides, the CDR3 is TGTGCCAGCAGCCAAGGGGGGCAGCCTGAGCAGTTCTTC.

The CDR3, as DNA: TGTGCCAGCAGCTTATTAAGTAACACTGAAGCTTTCTTT. The encoded protein is CASSLLSNTEAFF. The J gene is TRBJ1-1, the V gene TRBV13; no clear D. This CDR3 has 13 amino acids. The V gene lost 2 bases and the J gene lost 2 bases, with 6 bases spanning the gap. The germline gives CDR1 PRHDT, CDR2 FYEKMQ (reference sequence).

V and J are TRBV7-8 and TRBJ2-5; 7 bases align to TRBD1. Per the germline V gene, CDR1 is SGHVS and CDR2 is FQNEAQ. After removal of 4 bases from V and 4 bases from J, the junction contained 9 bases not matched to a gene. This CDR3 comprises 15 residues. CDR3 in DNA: TGTGCCAGCAGCTCTTTAGACAGGGATCTAGAGACCCAGTACTTC. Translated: CASSSLDRDLETQYF.

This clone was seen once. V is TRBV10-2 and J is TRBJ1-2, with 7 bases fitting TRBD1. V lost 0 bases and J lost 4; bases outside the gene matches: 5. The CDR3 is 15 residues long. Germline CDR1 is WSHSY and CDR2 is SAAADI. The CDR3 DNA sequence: TGCGCCAGCAGTGAGTCCTGGGGACAGAGCTATGGCTACACCTTC. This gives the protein CASSESWGQSYGYTF.

In DNA, the CDR3 is TGTGCCAGCAGCTTAGAGTGGGGACGACAGGGCTGGGAAAAACTGTTTTTT. Amino acid sequence: CASSLEWGRQGWEKLFF. The chain is built from TRBV7-9 and TRBJ1-4; 7 bases agree with TRBD1. Trimming removed 1 base from V and 8 bases from J; junction bases left unmatched: 13. The CDR3 has 17 residues. CDR1 is SEHNR, CDR2 FQNEAQ, per germline (reference sequence).

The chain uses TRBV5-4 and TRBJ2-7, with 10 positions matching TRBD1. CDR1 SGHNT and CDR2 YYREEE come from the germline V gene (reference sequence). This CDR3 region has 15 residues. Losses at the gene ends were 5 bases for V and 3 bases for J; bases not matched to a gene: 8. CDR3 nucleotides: TGTGCCAGCAGTTCAAGCGGGACAGGGGACTACGAGCAGTACTTC. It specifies CASSSSGTGDYEQYF.

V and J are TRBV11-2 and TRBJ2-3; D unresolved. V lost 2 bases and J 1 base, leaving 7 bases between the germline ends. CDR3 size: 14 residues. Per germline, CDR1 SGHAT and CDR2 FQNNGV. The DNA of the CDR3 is TGTGCCAGCAGCTTATTCCGTGGCACAGATACGCAGTATTTT. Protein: CASSLFRGTDTQYF.

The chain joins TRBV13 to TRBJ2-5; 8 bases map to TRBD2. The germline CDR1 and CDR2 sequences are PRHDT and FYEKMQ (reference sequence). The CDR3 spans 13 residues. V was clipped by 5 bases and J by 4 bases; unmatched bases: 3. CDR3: CASSQSGGETQYF. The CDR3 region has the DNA TGTGCCAGCAGCCAAAGCGGGGGAGAGACCCAGTACTTC.

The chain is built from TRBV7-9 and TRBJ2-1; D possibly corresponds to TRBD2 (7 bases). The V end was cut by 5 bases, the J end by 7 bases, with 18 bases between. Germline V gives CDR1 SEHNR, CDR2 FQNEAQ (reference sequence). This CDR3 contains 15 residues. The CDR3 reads CASSQVSGGGNEQFF. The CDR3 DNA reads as TGTGCCAGCAGCCAGGTTTCGGGGGGCGGGAATGAGCAGTTCTTC.

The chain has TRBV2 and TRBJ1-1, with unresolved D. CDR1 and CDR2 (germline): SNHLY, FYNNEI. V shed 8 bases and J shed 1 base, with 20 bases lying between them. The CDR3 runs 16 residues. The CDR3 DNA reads TGTGCCAGCCGCCCAGTGGAGTCGGGAGGGAACACTGAAGCTTTCTTT. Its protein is CASRPVESGGNTEAFF.

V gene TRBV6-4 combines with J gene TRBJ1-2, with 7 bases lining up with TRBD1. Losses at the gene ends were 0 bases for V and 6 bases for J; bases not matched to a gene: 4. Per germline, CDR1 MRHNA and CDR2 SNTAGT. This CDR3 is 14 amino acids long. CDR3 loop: CASSDSRGRDGYTF. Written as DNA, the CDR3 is TGTGCCAGCAGTGACTCGAGGGGGCGAGATGGCTACACCTTC.

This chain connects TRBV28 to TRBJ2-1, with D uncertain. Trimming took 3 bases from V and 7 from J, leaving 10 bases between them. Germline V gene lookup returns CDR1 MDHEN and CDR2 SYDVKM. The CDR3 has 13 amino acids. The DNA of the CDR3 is TGTGCCAGCAGTTTCAGCCTCCTGAATGAGCAGTTCTTC. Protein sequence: CASSFSLLNEQFF.

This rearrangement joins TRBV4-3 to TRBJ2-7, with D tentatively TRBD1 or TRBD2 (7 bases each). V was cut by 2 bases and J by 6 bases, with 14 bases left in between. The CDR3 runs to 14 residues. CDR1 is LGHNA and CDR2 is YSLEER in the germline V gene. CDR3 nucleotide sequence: TGCGCCAGCAGCCAATCCCAGGGGGGGGGCGAGCAGTACTTC. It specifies CASSQSQGGGEQYF.